This T cell receptor (beta chain) was recorded in a study of T-cell reconstitution after alpha-beta-depleted transplantation in children. Study-wide findings and caveats: Reported findings indicate that, about two months after transplant, alpha-beta T cells came from several hundred expanded clones, which were derived from non-depleted graft cells.

Unique molecular identifiers tagged the TCRbeta library. TCRdb independently ran MiXCR on the PCR reads; one entry per CDR3 protein. Of 300,000 to 400,000 distinct CDR3 sequences listed, about 17% are singletons. With respect to this clonotype: The antigen remains unidentified.

The length of the CDR3 is 17 residues. With 3 bases clipped from V and 5 bases from J, the junction kept 6 bases outside the gene matches. Germline CDR1 and CDR2: SEHNR and FQNEAQ (reference sequence). The V call is TRBV7-9, the J call TRBJ2-1; 14 positions agree with TRBD2. This TCR was recovered from a male patient aged 2-15 years who had a stem cell transplant for acute lymphoblastic leukemia, so the T cells may come from the graft donor. Here the sequenced sample was PBMCs, mostly from graft donor cells, taken 360 days after TCRalphabeta/CD19-depleted stem cell transplant. The DNA of the CDR3 is TGTGCCAGCAGCTTCGGGACTAGCGGGAGAGGGGACAATGAGCAGTTCTTC. This translates into CASSFGTSGRGDNEQFF. Combining the CDR3 with reference TRBV7-9 and TRBJ2-1 gives the whole variable domain DTGVSQNPRHKITKRGQNVTFRCDPISEHNRLYWYRQTLGQGPEFLTYFQNEAQLEKSRLLSDRFSAERPKGSFSTLEIQRTEQGDSAMYLCASSFGTSGRGDNEQFFGPGTRLTVL.